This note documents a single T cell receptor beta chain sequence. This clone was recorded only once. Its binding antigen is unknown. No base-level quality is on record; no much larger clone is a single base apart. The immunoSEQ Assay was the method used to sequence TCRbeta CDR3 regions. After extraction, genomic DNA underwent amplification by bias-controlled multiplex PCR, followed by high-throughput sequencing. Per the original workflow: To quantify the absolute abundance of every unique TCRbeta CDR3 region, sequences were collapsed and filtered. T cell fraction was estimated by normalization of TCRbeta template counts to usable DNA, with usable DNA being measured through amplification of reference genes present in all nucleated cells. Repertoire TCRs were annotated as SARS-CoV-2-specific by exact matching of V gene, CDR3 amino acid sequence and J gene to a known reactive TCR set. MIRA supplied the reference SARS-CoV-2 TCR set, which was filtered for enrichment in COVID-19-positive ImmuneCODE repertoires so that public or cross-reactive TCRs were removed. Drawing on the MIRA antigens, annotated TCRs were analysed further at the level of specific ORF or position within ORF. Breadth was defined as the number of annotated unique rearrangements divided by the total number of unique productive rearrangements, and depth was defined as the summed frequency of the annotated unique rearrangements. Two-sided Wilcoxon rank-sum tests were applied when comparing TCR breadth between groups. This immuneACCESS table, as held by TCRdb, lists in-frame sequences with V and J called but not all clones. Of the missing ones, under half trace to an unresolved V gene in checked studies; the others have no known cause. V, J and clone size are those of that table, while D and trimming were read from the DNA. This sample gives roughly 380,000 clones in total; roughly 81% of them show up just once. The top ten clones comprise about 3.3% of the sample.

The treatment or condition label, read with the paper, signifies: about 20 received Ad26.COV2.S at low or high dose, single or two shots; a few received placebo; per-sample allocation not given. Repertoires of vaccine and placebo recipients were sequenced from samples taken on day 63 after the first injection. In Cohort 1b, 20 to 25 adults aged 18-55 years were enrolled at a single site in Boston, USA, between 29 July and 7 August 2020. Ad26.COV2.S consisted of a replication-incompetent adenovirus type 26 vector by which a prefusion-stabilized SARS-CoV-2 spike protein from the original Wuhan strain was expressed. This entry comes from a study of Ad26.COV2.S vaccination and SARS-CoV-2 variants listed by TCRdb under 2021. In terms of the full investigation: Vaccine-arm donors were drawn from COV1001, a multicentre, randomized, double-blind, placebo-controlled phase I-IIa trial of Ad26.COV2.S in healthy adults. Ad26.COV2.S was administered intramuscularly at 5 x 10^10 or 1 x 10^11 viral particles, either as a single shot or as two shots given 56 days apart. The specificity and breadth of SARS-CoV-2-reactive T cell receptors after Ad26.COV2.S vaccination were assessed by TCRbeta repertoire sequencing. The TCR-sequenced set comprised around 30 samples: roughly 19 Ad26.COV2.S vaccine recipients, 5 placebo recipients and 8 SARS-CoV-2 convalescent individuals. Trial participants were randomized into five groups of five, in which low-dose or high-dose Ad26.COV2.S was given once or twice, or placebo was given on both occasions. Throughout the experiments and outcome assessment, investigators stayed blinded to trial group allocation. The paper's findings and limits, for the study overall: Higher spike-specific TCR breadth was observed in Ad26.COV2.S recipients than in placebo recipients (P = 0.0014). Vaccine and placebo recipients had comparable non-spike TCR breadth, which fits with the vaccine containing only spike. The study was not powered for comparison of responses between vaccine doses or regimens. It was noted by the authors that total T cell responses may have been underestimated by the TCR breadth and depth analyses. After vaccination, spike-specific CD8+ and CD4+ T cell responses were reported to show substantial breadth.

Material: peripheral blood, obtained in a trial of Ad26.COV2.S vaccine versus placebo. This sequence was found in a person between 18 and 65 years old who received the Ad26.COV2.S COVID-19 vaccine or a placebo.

The nucleotide sequence is TGTGCCAGCAGCAGTTCGGACAGGACCTACGAGCAGTACTTC. It translates as CASSSSDRTYEQYF. The receptor chain draws on TRBV5-4 and TRBJ2-7; 7 nucleotides in the junction match TRBD1. Trimmed from V: 4 bases; trimmed from J: 2 bases; junction bases lacking a gene match: 6. Measured from the cysteine to the phenylalanine, the CDR3 is 14 residues long. Only the CDR3 region is kept as DNA, spanning 42 bases read in frame from base 1. Taken from the germline V gene (reference sequence), the CDR1 and CDR2 loops are SGHNT and YYREEE. Supplemented by the reference TRBV5-4 and TRBJ2-7 proteins around the CDR3, the complete variable domain is ETGVTQSPTHLIKTRGQQVTLRCSSQSGHNTVSWYQQALGQGPQFIFQYYREEENGRGNFPPRFSGLQFPNYSSELNVNALELDDSALYLCASSSSDRTYEQYFGPGTRLTVT.